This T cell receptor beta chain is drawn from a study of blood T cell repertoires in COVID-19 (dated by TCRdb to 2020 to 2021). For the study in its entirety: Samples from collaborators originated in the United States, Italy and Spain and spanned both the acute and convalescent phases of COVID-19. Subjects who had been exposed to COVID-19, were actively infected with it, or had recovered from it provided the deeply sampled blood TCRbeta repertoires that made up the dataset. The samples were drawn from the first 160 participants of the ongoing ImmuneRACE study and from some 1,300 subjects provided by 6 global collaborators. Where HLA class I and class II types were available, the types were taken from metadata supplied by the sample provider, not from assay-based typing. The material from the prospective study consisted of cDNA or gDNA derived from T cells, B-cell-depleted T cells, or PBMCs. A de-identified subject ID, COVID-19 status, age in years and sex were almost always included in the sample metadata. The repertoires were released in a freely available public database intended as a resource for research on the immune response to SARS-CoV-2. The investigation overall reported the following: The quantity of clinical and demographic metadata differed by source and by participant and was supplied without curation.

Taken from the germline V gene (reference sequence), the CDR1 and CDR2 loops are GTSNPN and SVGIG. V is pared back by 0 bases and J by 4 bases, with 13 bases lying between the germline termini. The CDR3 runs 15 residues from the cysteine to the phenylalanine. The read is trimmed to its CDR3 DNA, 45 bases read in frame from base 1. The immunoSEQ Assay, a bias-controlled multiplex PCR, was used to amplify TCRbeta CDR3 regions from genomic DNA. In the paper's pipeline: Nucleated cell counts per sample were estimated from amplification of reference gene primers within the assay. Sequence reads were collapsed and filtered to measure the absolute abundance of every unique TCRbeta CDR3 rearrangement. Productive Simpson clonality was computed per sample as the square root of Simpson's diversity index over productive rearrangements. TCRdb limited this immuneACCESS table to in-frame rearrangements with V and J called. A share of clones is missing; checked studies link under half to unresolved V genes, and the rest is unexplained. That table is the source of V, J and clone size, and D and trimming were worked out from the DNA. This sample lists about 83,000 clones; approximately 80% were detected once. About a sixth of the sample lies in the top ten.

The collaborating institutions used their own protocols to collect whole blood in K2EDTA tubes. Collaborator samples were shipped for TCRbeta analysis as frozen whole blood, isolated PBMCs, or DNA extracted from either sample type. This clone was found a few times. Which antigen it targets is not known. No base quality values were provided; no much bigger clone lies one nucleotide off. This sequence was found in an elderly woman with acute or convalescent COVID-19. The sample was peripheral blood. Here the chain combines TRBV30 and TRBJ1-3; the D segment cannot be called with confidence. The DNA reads TGTGCCTGGAGTGTGAGAGAACTCCGCGGAAACACCATATATTTT. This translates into CAWSVRELRGNTIYF.